These 24 T cell receptor beta chains share one sample of origin, sequenced in a study of cytomegalovirus exposure and HLA in healthy donors. The PCR was carried out with 60 Vbeta primers and 13 Jbeta primers. Profiling relied on immunoSEQ multiplex PCR, and the TCRdb table lists in-frame clones only, not all of them. The sample records around 100,000 clones, roughly 83% being singletons. The sequencing input was PBMCs. These receptors originate from a man aged 18 to 30 in good health and CMV-seronegative.

This chain joins TRBV11-3 and TRBJ1-1; the D is unclear. CDR1 and CDR2 from the germline V gene are SGHNT and YENEEA. This CDR3 has 13 amino acids. V lost 3 bases and J 4 bases, leaving 9 bases between the germline ends. The CDR3 here is CASSLAAGTEAFF. CDR3 nucleotides: TGTGCCAGCAGCTTGGCGGCTGGCACTGAAGCTTTCTTT.

The chain uses TRBV29-1 and TRBJ1-4, with D perhaps matching TRBD1 (5 bases). Trimming cost V 7 bases and J 8 bases, with 17 bases left between them. This CDR3 region has 13 residues. Germline V gene lookup returns CDR1 SQVTM and CDR2 ANQGSEA. CDR3 sequence reads: CSAYGQGGEKLFF. CDR3 bases: TGCAGCGCATATGGGCAGGGAGGGGAAAAACTGTTTTTT.

The chain has TRBV15 and TRBJ2-1; 8 bases align to TRBD2. Germline V gene lookup returns CDR1 LNHNV and CDR2 YYDKDF (reference sequence). The V gene end was trimmed by 5 bases and the J gene end by 2 bases; junction bases not matched to a gene: 11. This CDR3 region has 17 residues. CDR3 DNA: TGTGCCACCAGCGACGGGAGGGCGGGAGACACCTACAATGAGCAGTTCTTC. Translation gives CATSDGRAGDTYNEQFF. The full variable domain, its missing parts supplied by reference TRBV15 and TRBJ2-1, is DAMVIQNPRYQVTQFGKPVTLSCSQTLNHNVMYWYQQKSSQAPKLLFHYYDKDFNNEADTPDNFQSRRPNTSFCFLDIRSPGLGDTAMYLCATSDGRAGDTYNEQFFGPGTRLTVL.

As for this clone: Germline is not matched at one junction end, which may reflect a read error. The V gene is TRBV18, the J gene TRBJ1-3, with D maybe TRBD1 (6 bases). This CDR3 is built from 14 residues. From germline, CDR1 is KGHSH and CDR2 LQKENI. The CDR3 region is CASSPPGQKNTIYF. In DNA, the CDR3 is TGTGCCAGCTCCCCACCAGGACAGAAAAACACCATATATTTT.

The chain has TRBV7-9 and TRBJ2-3; 9 nucleotides line up with TRBD2. CDR3 length equals 16 residues. Germline V CDR1 and CDR2: SEHNR, FQNEAQ (reference sequence). Losses at the gene ends were 5 bases for V and 4 bases for J; bases not matched to a gene: 10. The CDR3 is CASSGTLAGGPDTQYF. CDR3 coding DNA: TGTGCCAGCAGCGGGACGCTCGCGGGAGGGCCAGATACGCAGTATTTT.

The rearrangement joins TRBV9 to TRBJ1-1; tentatively, D is TRBD1 (6 bases). The germline gives CDR1 SGDLS, CDR2 YYNGEE. Trimming took off 3 bases at V and 2 bases at J, with 14 bases between the two ends. The CDR3 extends over 15 amino acids. The CDR3 reads CASSAPTGFNTEAFF. The CDR3 region has the DNA TGTGCCAGCAGCGCACCAACAGGGTTCAACACTGAAGCTTTCTTT.

The gene calls are TRBV30 and TRBJ2-7; 10 bases map to TRBD2. V lost 2 bases to trimming and J lost 2 bases; unmatched junction nucleotides: 3. Germline V CDR1 and CDR2: GTSNPN, SVGIG (reference sequence). The CDR3 extends over 14 amino acids. In DNA, the CDR3 is TGTGCCTGGAGTAGCGGGAGGGGCCCCTACGAGCAGTACTTC. This gives the protein CAWSSGRGPYEQYF.

The chain uses TRBV5-4 and TRBJ1-1; D is ambiguous. Germline-derived CDR1 and CDR2 are SGHNT and YYREEE (reference sequence). The CDR3 covers 12 residues. V was clipped by 5 bases and J by 5 bases, with 10 bases between them. Here the CDR3 reads CASSYTGTEAFF. CDR3 DNA sequence: TGTGCCAGCAGTTATACGGGGACTGAAGCTTTCTTT.

This chain connects TRBV28 to TRBJ1-4; maybe TRBD1 (5 bases). CDR1 and CDR2 (germline): MDHEN, SYDVKM. Between the trimmed V and J ends, which lost 4 bases and 10 bases, there was a span of 19 bases. The length of the CDR3 is 15 residues. The CDR3, as DNA: TGTGCCAGCAGTTCCGGGGGGACCGGCTGGGTAAAACTGTTTTTT. Its protein product is CASSSGGTGWVKLFF.

The chain couples TRBV5-1 to TRBJ1-1; tentatively, D is TRBD1 (6 bases). V was cut by 3 bases and J by 6 bases, with 18 bases left in between. CDR1 and CDR2 from the germline V gene are SGHRS and YFSETQ. The CDR3 loop spans 15 amino acids. CDR3 loop: CASSWTGQSEAEAFF. The CDR3 nucleotides are TGCGCCAGCAGCTGGACCGGACAGAGCGAGGCTGAAGCTTTCTTT.

The genes are TRBV28 and TRBJ2-1; 7 bases agree with TRBD1. Per the germline V gene, CDR1 is MDHEN and CDR2 is SYDVKM. V lost 6 bases to trimming and J lost 6 bases; unmatched junction nucleotides: 11. This CDR3 has 15 amino acids. The chain's CDR3 is CASRGTGDPLNEQFF. For the CDR3, the DNA is TGTGCCAGCAGGGGAACAGGGGATCCCCTCAATGAGCAGTTCTTC.

The chain combines TRBV10-2 with TRBJ1-1, with TRBD1 identical over 7 bases. CDR1 and CDR2 from the germline V gene are WSHSY and SAAADI. J lost 1 base, V lost 2 bases, and 1 base had no gene match. The CDR3 is made up of 14 amino acids. DNA for the CDR3: TGCGCCAGCAGTGAGACAGGGGCGAACACTGAAGCTTTCTTT. Translating gives CASSETGANTEAFF.

V gene TRBV28 combines with J gene TRBJ2-5; 8 bases agree with TRBD2. Germline-derived CDR1 and CDR2 are MDHEN and SYDVKM. The V segment lost 8 bases and the J segment 4 bases; nucleotides outside the gene matches: 6. This CDR3 is 13 amino acids long. The CDR3 is CASGRLASETQYF. The CDR3, as DNA: TGTGCCAGCGGGCGACTAGCGTCAGAGACCCAGTACTTC.

This clone has just one count. The rearrangement uses TRBV30 and TRBJ2-7; D unresolved. CDR3 size: 15 residues. V lost 5 bases and J 2 bases, leaving 19 bases between the germline ends. CDR1 GTSNPN and CDR2 SVGIG come from the germline V gene (reference sequence). CDR3 loop: CAWRLGGFTTYEQYF. CDR3 coding DNA: TGTGCCTGGCGCTTGGGTGGGTTTACTACCTACGAGCAGTACTTC.

The chain combines TRBV11-2 with TRBJ1-1; D gene ambiguous. With 4 bases removed from V and 6 bases from J, the gap between germline ends came to 18 bases. The germline V gene has CDR1 SGHAT and CDR2 FQNNGV. This CDR3 region has 15 residues. The CDR3 sequence: CASSSLGAGIAEAFF. The DNA of the CDR3 is TGTGCCAGCAGCTCCTTGGGTGCAGGTATAGCTGAAGCTTTCTTT.

The chain recombines TRBV9 with TRBJ2-5, with 12 bases aligning to TRBD2. Germline V gives CDR1 SGDLS, CDR2 YYNGEE. This CDR3 has 17 residues. J lost 2 bases, V lost 0 bases, and 5 bases had no gene match. The CDR3 spells CASSVASGLAGQETQYF. The CDR3 DNA sequence: TGTGCCAGCAGCGTAGCTTCCGGACTAGCGGGGCAAGAGACCCAGTACTTC. Supplemented by reference TRBV9 and TRBJ2-5, the full variable domain reads DSGVTQTPKHLITATGQRVTLRCSPRSGDLSVYWYQQSLDQGLQFLIQYYNGEERAKGNILERFSAQQFPDLHSELNLSSLELGDSALYFCASSVASGLAGQETQYFGPGTRLLVL.

The chain combines TRBV7-6 with TRBJ2-7; D may be TRBD2 (6 bases). CDR1 SGHVS and CDR2 FNYEAQ come from the germline V gene. V dropped 7 bases and J dropped 1 base, with 17 bases sitting between them. CDR3 length: 15 residues. The CDR3 region has the DNA TGTGCCAGCACTAAGGAGGCTAGCGCGTCCTACGAGCAGTACTTC. It is translated as CASTKEASASYEQYF. Full variable domain (missing parts from reference TRBV7-6 and TRBJ2-7): GAGVSQSPRYKVTKRGQDVALRCDPISGHVSLYWYRQALGQGPEFLTYFNYEAQQDKSGLPNDRFSAERPEGSISTLTIQRTEQRDSAMYRCASTKEASASYEQYFGPGTRLTVT.

The chain couples TRBV27 to TRBJ2-7; maybe TRBD2 (5 bases). Germline CDR1 is MNHEY and CDR2 is SMNVEV (reference sequence). The CDR3 extends over 14 amino acids. V was pared by 3 bases and J by 3 bases, with 12 bases between. Here the CDR3 DNA reads TGTGCCAGCAGTTTCGGGAAAACTAGCTACGAGCAGTACTTC. Amino acid sequence: CASSFGKTSYEQYF.

The gene calls are TRBV30 and TRBJ2-5, with 8 bases fitting TRBD2. CDR3 length: 15 residues. Germline loops: CDR1 GTSNPN, CDR2 SVGIG (reference sequence). V shed 5 bases and J 1 base; nucleotides not matched to a gene: 9. The CDR3 is CAWRGGGISQETQYF. The CDR3 nucleotides are TGTGCCTGGCGGGGCGGGGGGATTAGCCAAGAGACCCAGTACTTC.

The table lists this clone with a count of one. The genes are TRBV6-4 and TRBJ1-1; TRBD1 might be the D (5 bases). Trimming cost V 6 bases and J 11 bases, with 22 bases left between them. The CDR3 extends over 14 amino acids. In germline, CDR1 is MRHNA, CDR2 SNTAGT. CDR3 amino acids: CASSESGGSPMAFF. The CDR3, as DNA: TGTGCCAGCAGCGAATCGGGGGGAAGCCCTATGGCTTTCTTT.

The rearrangement uses TRBV5-1 and TRBJ2-7; 10 nucleotides agree with TRBD1. Germline V CDR1 and CDR2: SGHRS, YFSETQ. The CDR3 length is 14 residues. V was pared by 5 bases and J by 6 bases, with 8 bases of the junction left unmatched. This CDR3 is CASRSGTGEGEQYF. CDR3 sequence (DNA): TGCGCCAGCAGATCCGGGACAGGGGAAGGCGAGCAGTACTTC. The entire variable domain, with the rest obtained from reference TRBV5-1 and TRBJ2-7, is as follows: KAGVTQTPRYLIKTRGQQVTLSCSPISGHRSVSWYQQTPGQGLQFLFEYFSETQRNKGNFPGRFSGRQFSNSRSEMNVSTLELGDSALYLCASRSGTGEGEQYFGPGTRLTVT.

V gene TRBV9 combines with J gene TRBJ1-4; 8 bases match TRBD1. The V and J ends lost 0 bases and 6 bases, in that order; junction bases with no gene match: 10. CDR1 and CDR2 from the germline V gene are SGDLS and YYNGEE. The CDR3 spans 17 residues. The CDR3 nucleotides read TGTGCCAGCAGCGTAGAAGGCAGGGGGCCGTGGGATGAAAAACTGTTTTTT. As protein: CASSVEGRGPWDEKLFF.

The rearrangement uses TRBV15 and TRBJ2-5; the D gene is possibly TRBD1 (6 bases). The CDR3 totals 17 residues. V gave up 1 base and J gave up 1 base, with 16 bases separating them. Germline assignment: CDR1 LNHNV and CDR2 YYDKDF (reference sequence). CDR3 in DNA: TGTGCCACCAGCAGAGTGACGCAGGGGCGAACCCAAGAGACCCAGTACTTC. As protein: CATSRVTQGRTQETQYF.

V usage is TRBV29-1 and J usage is TRBJ2-3; TRBD2 matches at 7 bases. The V and J ends lost 7 bases and 4 bases, in that order; junction bases with no gene match: 14. Per germline, CDR1 SQVTM and CDR2 ANQGSEA. The CDR3 totals 15 residues. The CDR3 protein is CSASMGGTVADTQYF. The CDR3 nucleotides are TGCAGCGCCTCCATGGGAGGGACGGTCGCAGATACGCAGTATTTT.